This T cell receptor (beta chain) was sequenced in a study of blood T cells in healthy people across ages. V lost 0 bases, J lost 2 bases, and 11 bases lay in between. The CDR3 sequence is 17 residues long. The germline V gene encodes CDR1 SGHTA and CDR2 FQGNSA. This clonotype occurred a few times. Primers used in a second PCR of about 6 to 11 cycles were a sample-barcoded 5' primer and a J-beta primer mix. One entry per CDR3 protein, called by TCRdb with MiXCR from the 5' RACE reads. The sample has 1.5 million to 2 million distinct CDR3 sequences, about 50% seen once. Sequencing was carried out using blood. J is TRBJ2-6 and V is TRBV7-2, with D possibly TRBD1 on 5 matching bases. The clonotype comes from a woman in her 40s in good health. CDR3 amino acids: CASSLASTRAGANVLTF. The CDR3, as DNA: TGTGCCAGCAGCTTAGCAAGCACCAGGGCTGGGGCCAACGTCCTGACTTTC.